The present T cell receptor beta chain was sequenced within a study of blood T cell repertoires in COVID-19. Study-level background: The United States, Italy and Spain provided the acute and convalescent COVID-19 samples. Sources were T cells, B-cell-depleted T cells, or PBMCs; the material itself was cDNA or gDNA.

As handled by the study authors: The authors estimated nucleated cell counts from reference gene primer amplification. TCRdb keeps only in-frame clones here, not all; method: immunoSEQ multiplex PCR. V, J and clone size are those of that table, while D and trimming were read from the DNA. The data hold about 80,000 clones, with around 89% observed a single time. This clone was detected once. The CDR3 has 15 residues. V was shortened by 5 bases and J by 2 bases, with 16 bases between the two germline ends. CDR1 is MDHEN and CDR2 is SYDVKM in the germline V gene. This TCR was sampled from an elderly woman with active or convalescent COVID-19. The source material was peripheral blood. J is TRBJ2-7 and V is TRBV28; D possibly corresponds to TRBD1 (6 bases). The CDR3: CASSRTGTSAYEQYF. In DNA, the CDR3 is TGTGCCAGCAGTAGGACCGGGACAAGCGCCTACGAGCAGTACTTC.